This note documents a single TCR beta chain sequence. The antigen is unknown. The data stem from a study of T cell responses to AZD1222 COVID-19 vaccine. Measured with immunoSEQ multiplex PCR; TCRdb has only the in-frame clones, and not every one. The sample records approximately 170,000 clones, more than 90% being singletons. This CDR3 comprises 12 residues. Trimming removed 2 bases at V and 6 bases at J, with 5 bases between. CDR1 is SGDLS and CDR2 is YYNGEE in the germline V gene. Study results and caveats: Close to half of spike-specific TCRs reportedly recognize unmutated variant regions. Spike-specific TCR breadth rose after two AZD1222 doses, and depth rose as well. Clonal diversity may have been underestimated, and the donors were mostly white British, with more females than males. Seropositive status at baseline applied to only 6 or 7 AZD1222 recipients.

The sequence derives from an adult in good health. This specimen consisted of peripheral blood, obtained on day 0 of AZD1222 vaccination. This rearrangement joins TRBV9 to TRBJ2-2; no definite D call. CDR3: CASSVMAGELFF. CDR3 nucleotide sequence: TGTGCCAGCAGCGTCATGGCCGGGGAGCTGTTTTTT.